This T cell receptor beta chain was documented in a study of blood T cell repertoires in COVID-19. Authors' data handling: Amplification of reference gene primers provided the estimated nucleated cell counts. The method was immunoSEQ multiplex PCR; TCRdb's version includes in-frame clones alone and lacks a portion of them. V and J calls and clone size follow that table, whereas D and trimming were derived from the DNA. The sample has about 180,000 clones, about 85% seen once. V lost 6 bases, J lost 7 bases, and 5 bases stayed unmatched. The CDR3 is made up of 15 amino acids. The germline CDR1 and CDR2 sequences are MNHNY and SVGAGI (reference sequence).

This receptor was identified in an elderly man with COVID-19, enrolled during active disease. Material for sequencing was peripheral blood. This chain uses TRBV6-6 with TRBJ2-1; 14 nucleotides line up with TRBD2. The CDR3 is CASRPGLAGVNEQFF. The CDR3 DNA reads as TGTGCCAGCAGGCCGGGACTAGCGGGGGTAAATGAGCAGTTCTTC.